This T cell receptor beta chain derives from a study of STAT5B mutations in CD4+ large granular lymphocyte leukemia. Study-level findings and limits: Data were not HLA-matched across samples.

Germline CDR1 reads LNHDA; CDR2 reads SQIVND (reference sequence). This CDR3 is built from 14 residues. V trimming: 8 bases; J trimming: 4 bases; junction bases outside the gene matches: 6. Note on this clone: No antigen is known for it.

The data were produced by immunoSEQ multiplex PCR, yet TCRdb's version contains in-frame clones alone and is incomplete. The sample has more than 1,500 clones; 60% to 80% are singletons. The gene calls are TRBV19 and TRBJ1-2, with 11 bases that match TRBD1. The receptor was derived from a woman in her 70s with CD4+ T-cell large granular lymphocyte leukemia. The sequencing input was PBMCs. The CDR3 protein is CASRTGGRIYGYTF. CDR3 DNA: TGTGCCAGTCGGACAGGGGGCCGTATCTATGGCTACACCTTC.